Listed below are T cell receptor beta chains from one sample, sequenced in a study of radiotherapy plus CTLA-4 blockade in lung cancer. Method: immunoSEQ multiplex PCR; TCRdb's copy keeps in-frame clones and lacks some. Of just over 60,000 clones in the sample, roughly 77% were seen once. The sample in question was peripheral blood, obtained from a patient treated with radiotherapy plus ipilimumab. The source of these receptors is a human donor with non-small cell lung cancer who had a complete response to radiotherapy plus ipilimumab. The CDR3 runs from the conserved cysteine through the conserved F or W. D genes are given only for firm matches. Not every row has a clone size; where given, it reads once, few, many or a size class.

size	V	D	J	CDR3
-	TRBV19	-	TRBJ2-3	CASSIRWARQEGTDTQYF
-	TRBV5-1	-	TRBJ2-3	CASSSYGPDTQYF
-	TRBV4-1	-	TRBJ1-4	CASSQRSATNEKLFF
-	TRBV7-2	-	TRBJ2-5	CASSPSDTQTQYF
-	TRBV6-1	-	TRBJ2-1	CASSLGVDEQFF
-	TRBV2	TRBD1	TRBJ2-5	CASSRDRGDQETQYF
-	TRBV9	TRBD1	TRBJ2-7	CASSVSGTGLYEQYF
-	TRBV10-3	-	TRBJ1-2	CAIRSLPDSYGYTF
-	TRBV7-6	TRBD1	TRBJ1-1	CASSTRQGWDTEAFF
-	TRBV4-3	-	TRBJ1-2	CASSLAGSLNGGYTF
-	TRBV7-7	-	TRBJ2-5	CASKDIQETQYF
-	TRBV7-2	-	TRBJ2-1	CASSSTRTTYNEQFF
-	TRBV18	TRBD1	TRBJ1-1	CASTDRGGGTEAFF
-	TRBV2	-	TRBJ1-3	CASTRTALSGNTIYF
-	TRBV19	-	TRBJ2-1	CASSSNEQFF
few	TRBV29-1	TRBD2	TRBJ2-3	CSVEKTSGRFGDTQYF
few	TRBV28	-	TRBJ1-2	CASRTFNTASDGYTF
-	TRBV4-1	TRBD1	TRBJ1-5	CASSQDGQAITPQHF
-	TRBV30	TRBD2	TRBJ2-1	CAWSAPAGGPALF
-	TRBV4-3	-	TRBJ1-2	CASSQAYWVGYTF
-	TRBV7-2	TRBD2	TRBJ2-3	CASSLGLAVADTQYF
-	TRBV6-1	-	TRBJ1-3	CASKTDSSGNTIYF
once	TRBV25-1	TRBD1	TRBJ1-6	CASNPDRGNNSPLHF
-	TRBV11-3	-	TRBJ1-1	CASSFPGPNTEAFF
-	TRBV7-9	-	TRBJ1-5	CASSFDGSNQPQHF
-	TRBV7-8	TRBD1	TRBJ1-5	CASSFTDRGREPQHF
-	TRBV4-1	-	TRBJ1-1	CASSQDGGSNTEAFF
few	TRBV7-7	-	TRBJ2-1	CASSSQGSGYNEQFF
-	TRBV28	-	TRBJ1-5	CASSFRSNQPQHF
-	TRBV4-3	-	TRBJ2-7	CASSQDRVSSYEQYF
-	TRBV5-8	-	TRBJ1-2	CASSANDRGAFYGYTF
-	TRBV7-9	-	TRBJ2-1	CASSLSSTSDEQFF
-	TRBV5-1	-	TRBJ2-3	CASSTPTTDTQYF
-	TRBV5-1	TRBD1	TRBJ1-1	CASSLVVRGTEAFF
-	TRBV11-3	-	TRBJ2-5	CASSPQGRQETQYF
-	TRBV9	-	TRBJ2-1	CASSVADSSYNEQFF
-	TRBV6-5	TRBD1	TRBJ1-5	CASSRTGGVNQPQHF
-	TRBV4-1	-	TRBJ1-2	CASSQVGSLDGYTF
-	TRBV18	-	TRBJ1-5	CASSPEVGQPQHF
-	TRBV29-1	-	TRBJ1-2	CSVLEDGYTF